Detailed here is one T cell receptor beta chain. Its cognate antigen is unknown. This sample stems from a study of shared clonotypes between healthy human individuals. Overall study findings and caveats: Sequencing depth was predicted to influence how clonotypes are shared among donors.

Every contributor of samples was a Caucasian grown-up residing in Nashville, Tennessee. This table comes from immunoSEQ multiplex PCR, and its TCRdb copy is limited to in-frame clones, with some not included. Of hundreds of thousands of clones in the sample, around 97% were seen once. Sequencing was performed on naive CD4+ T cells sorted from blood. Indicated subset: CD45RA+ positively selected. This receptor was obtained from a woman aged 25 to 45 in good health.

CDR3 sequence (DNA): TGTGCCAGCAGTGGTCAGGGTCTTTATGGGGCCAACGTCCTGACTTTC. It encodes CASSGQGLYGANVLTF. The chain has TRBV27 and TRBJ2-6, with a tentative D call TRBD1 (5 bases). Germline lookup yields CDR1 MNHEY and CDR2 SMNVEV (reference sequence). The CDR3 contains 16 residues. V shed 5 bases and J shed 3 bases, with 14 bases lying between them.